Here is one TCR beta chain with its context. This sample was included in a study of blood T cell repertoires in COVID-19. Study-wide context: COVID-19 samples collected from the United States, Italy and Spain covered acute and convalescent phases. The analysed material was cDNA or gDNA that came from T cells, B-cell-depleted T cells, or PBMCs.

The authors' processing: Scientists estimated how many nucleated cells there were by amplifying reference gene primers. The method was immunoSEQ multiplex PCR; TCRdb's version includes in-frame clones alone and lacks a portion of them. From that table come the V and J calls and clone size; the DNA was used to work out D and trimming. The sample yields roughly 69,000 clones, 90% seen once. Sequencing input: peripheral blood. The sequence was collected from a man aged 50-59 years with acute or convalescent COVID-19.

The DNA for the CDR3 is TGTGCCAGCGGAGTCGGCGTTTGGCAAGAGACCCAGTACTTC. Translated, it gives CASGVGVWQETQYF. The chain employs TRBV6-5 and TRBJ2-5; D is uncertain. Germline CDR1 and CDR2: MNHEY and SVGAGI. Deletions cut 8 bases from V and 2 bases from J, with 15 bases between. The CDR3 is 14 amino acids.